This TCR beta chain is from a study of T cells expressing NK-cell markers. As for the study in general: TCR beta repertoires came from sorted CD3+CD56+NKG2C+, CD3+CD56+NKG2C- and CD3+CD56-NKG2C+ T cells.

TCRdb re-called the 5' RACE reads, yielding one record per CDR3 amino acid sequence without DNA. This listing includes about 550,000 distinct CDR3 sequences. Germline V gives CDR1 MNHEY, CDR2 SVGEGT. The CDR3 covers 14 residues. This TCR was recovered from a man in his late teens or twenties in good health. The chain employs TRBV6-2 or TRBV6-3 and TRBJ2-7; without DNA, the TCRdb call of TRBD1 cannot be checked. The sample comprised blood T cells: a sorted CD56 or NKG2C T cell subset, CD4+ or CD8+ T cells, or bulk PBMC T cells (not recorded which). CDR3: CASSYMGPTYEQYF.